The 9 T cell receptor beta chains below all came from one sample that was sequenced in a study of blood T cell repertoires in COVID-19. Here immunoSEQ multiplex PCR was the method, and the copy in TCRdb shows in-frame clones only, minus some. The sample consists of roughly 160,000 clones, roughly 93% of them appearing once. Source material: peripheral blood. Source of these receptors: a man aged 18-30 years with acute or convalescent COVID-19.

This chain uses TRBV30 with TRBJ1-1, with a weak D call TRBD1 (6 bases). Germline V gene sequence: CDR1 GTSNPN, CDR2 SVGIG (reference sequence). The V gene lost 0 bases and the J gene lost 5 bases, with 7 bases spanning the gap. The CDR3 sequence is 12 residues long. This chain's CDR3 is CAWSVQGTEAFF. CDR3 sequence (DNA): TGTGCCTGGAGTGTACAGGGAACTGAAGCTTTCTTT.

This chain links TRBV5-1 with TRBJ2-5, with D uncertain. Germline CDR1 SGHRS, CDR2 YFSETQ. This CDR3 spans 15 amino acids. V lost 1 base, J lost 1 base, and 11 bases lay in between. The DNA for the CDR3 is TGCGCCAGCAGCTTGAAGGATACAGCCCAAGAGACCCAGTACTTC. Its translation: CASSLKDTAQETQYF.

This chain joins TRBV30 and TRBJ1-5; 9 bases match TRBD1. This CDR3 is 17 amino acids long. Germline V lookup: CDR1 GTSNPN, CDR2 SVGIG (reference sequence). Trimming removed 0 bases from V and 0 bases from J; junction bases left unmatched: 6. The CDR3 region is CAWSVLRTGASNQPQHF. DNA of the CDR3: TGTGCCTGGAGTGTACTGAGGACAGGGGCTAGCAATCAGCCCCAGCATTTT.

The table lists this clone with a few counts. CDR3: CASSSTGPRDEQYF. The CDR3, as DNA: TGTGCCAGCAGCTCGACAGGCCCCCGGGACGAGCAGTACTTC. V usage is TRBV7-9 and J usage is TRBJ2-7; a weak D match, TRBD1 (6 bases). The V end lost 4 bases, the J end lost 5 bases, and 15 bases lay between the germline ends. The CDR3 extends over 14 amino acids. CDR1 and CDR2 from the germline V gene are SEHNR and FQNEAQ (reference sequence). The whole variable domain, filled in from reference TRBV7-9 and TRBJ2-7, reads DTGVSQNPRHKITKRGQNVTFRCDPISEHNRLYWYRQTLGQGPEFLTYFQNEAQLEKSRLLSDRFSAERPKGSFSTLEIQRTEQGDSAMYLCASSSTGPRDEQYFGPGTRLTVT.

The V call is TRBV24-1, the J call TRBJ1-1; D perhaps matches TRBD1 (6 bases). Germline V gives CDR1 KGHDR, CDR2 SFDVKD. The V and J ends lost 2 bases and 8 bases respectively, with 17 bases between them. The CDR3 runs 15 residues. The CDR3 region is CATSDSGQGPGEAFF. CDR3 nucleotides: TGTGCCACCAGTGATTCGGGGCAGGGGCCAGGGGAAGCTTTCTTT.

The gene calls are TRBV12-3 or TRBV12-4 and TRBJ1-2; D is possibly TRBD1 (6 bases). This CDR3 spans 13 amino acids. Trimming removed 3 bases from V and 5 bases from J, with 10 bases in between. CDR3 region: CASSFRGGYGYTF. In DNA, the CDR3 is TGTGCCAGCAGTTTCAGGGGAGGGTATGGCTACACCTTC.

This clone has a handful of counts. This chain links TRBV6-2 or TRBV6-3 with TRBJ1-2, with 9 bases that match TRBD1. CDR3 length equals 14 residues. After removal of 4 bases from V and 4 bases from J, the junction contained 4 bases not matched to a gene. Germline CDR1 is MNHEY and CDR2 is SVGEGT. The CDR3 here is CASSSGQGGYGYTF. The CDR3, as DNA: TGTGCCAGCAGTTCGGGACAGGGTGGCTATGGCTACACCTTC.

CDR3 loop: CASSAGTANTGELFF. The CDR3 DNA sequence: TGTGCCAGCAGCGCGGGGACAGCGAACACCGGGGAGCTGTTTTTT. The chain has TRBV9 and TRBJ2-2; the match to TRBD1 covers 7 bases. CDR1 is SGDLS, CDR2 YYNGEE, per germline. This CDR3 region has 15 residues. Trimming removed 3 bases from V and 0 bases from J; junction bases left unmatched: 2.

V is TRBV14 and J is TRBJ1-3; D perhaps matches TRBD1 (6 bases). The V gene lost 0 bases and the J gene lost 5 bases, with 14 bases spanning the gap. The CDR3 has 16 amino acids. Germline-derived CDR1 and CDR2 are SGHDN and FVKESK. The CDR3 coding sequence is TGTGCCAGCAGCCAAGAAGGGGGGGGCCGGAGAAACACCATATATTTT. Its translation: CASSQEGGGRRNTIYF.